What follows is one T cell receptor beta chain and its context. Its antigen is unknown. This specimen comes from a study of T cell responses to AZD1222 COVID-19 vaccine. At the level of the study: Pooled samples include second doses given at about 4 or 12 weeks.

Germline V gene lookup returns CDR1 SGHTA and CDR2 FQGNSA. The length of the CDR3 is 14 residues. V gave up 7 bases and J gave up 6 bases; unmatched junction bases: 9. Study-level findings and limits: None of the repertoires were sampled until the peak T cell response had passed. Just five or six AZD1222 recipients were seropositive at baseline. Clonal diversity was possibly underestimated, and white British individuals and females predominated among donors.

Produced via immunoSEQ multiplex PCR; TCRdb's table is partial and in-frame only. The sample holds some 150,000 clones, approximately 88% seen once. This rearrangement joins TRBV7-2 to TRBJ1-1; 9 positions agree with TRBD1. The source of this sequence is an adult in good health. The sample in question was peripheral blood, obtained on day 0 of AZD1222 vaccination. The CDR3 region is CASTPDRGWPEAFF. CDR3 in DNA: TGTGCCAGCACCCCGGACAGGGGTTGGCCTGAAGCTTTCTTT.